This TCR beta chain is from a study of blood T cells in healthy people across ages. The V end was cut by 10 bases, the J end by 7 bases, with 16 bases between. Germline V CDR1 and CDR2: MGHRA, YSYEKL. The CDR3 contains 12 residues. Notes on the study in general: The diversity estimates, figures obtained from one million T cells, were considered underestimates. More naive CD4+ cells and higher diversity were found in long-lived than in aged donors.

A second 7 to 11 cycle PCR used barcoded and J-beta primers. Researchers report that each sample yielded at least 3 million CDR3-containing paired-end reads. Using its own MiXCR run on the 5' RACE reads, TCRdb lists one record per CDR3 protein. The table records over a million distinct CDR3 sequences, roughly 40% of them present only once. A word on this clonotype: What it binds is not known.

The chain joins TRBV4-1 to TRBJ1-1; possibly TRBD1 for D (5 bases). The specimen was blood. This TCR was recovered from a woman under 30 in good health. This CDR3 is CATRGGADEAFF. In DNA form, the CDR3 reads TGCGCCACCCGAGGAGGGGCAGATGAAGCTTTCTTT.